The subject of this entry is one T cell receptor (beta chain). Its antigen remains unidentified. The assay was immunoSEQ multiplex PCR, and TCRdb's table has in-frame clones only and misses some. The table shows about 590,000 clones, with 95% occurring only once. Naive CD8 cells were CD45RO-negative, positively selected for CCR7, excluding terminally differentiated effector memory CD45RA+ cells. The record originates from a study of shared clonotypes between healthy human individuals. The overall study: Aged between 18 and 49, the donors were a couple of women and three men.

Broader study findings: Across a handful of donors, naive CD4 shared 5% to 6.5%, naive CD8 more than 3%, memory CD4 over 2%, memory CD8 0.4%.

This receptor was taken from a woman between 25 and 40 years old in good health. Source material: naive CD8+ T cells sorted from blood.

The CDR3 DNA follows: TGTGCCAGCAGCGAGACTAGCGGGGATACGCAGTATTTT. This gives the protein CASSETSGDTQYF. V gene TRBV9 combines with J gene TRBJ2-3; 10 bases agree with TRBD2. V trimming: 3 bases; J trimming: 6 bases; junction bases outside the gene matches: 1. This CDR3 has 13 amino acids. Germline V gives CDR1 SGDLS, CDR2 YYNGEE.